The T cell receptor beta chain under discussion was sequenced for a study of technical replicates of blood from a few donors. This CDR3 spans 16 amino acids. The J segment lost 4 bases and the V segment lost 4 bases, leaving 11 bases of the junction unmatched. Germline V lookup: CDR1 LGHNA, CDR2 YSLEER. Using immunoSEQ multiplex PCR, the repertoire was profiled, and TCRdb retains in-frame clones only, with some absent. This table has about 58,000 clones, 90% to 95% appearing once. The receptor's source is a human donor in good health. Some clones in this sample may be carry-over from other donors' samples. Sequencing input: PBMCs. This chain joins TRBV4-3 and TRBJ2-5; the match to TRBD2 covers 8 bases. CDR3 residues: CASSPGGRRGGETQYF. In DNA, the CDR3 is TGCGCCAGCAGCCCGGGGGGCCGCCGGGGGGGAGAGACCCAGTACTTC.